The 2 T cell receptor beta chains below come from one sample, sequenced in a study of glioma-infiltrating T cells. TCR alpha and beta CDR3 regions were amplified from RNA using iRepertoire nested multiplex PCR. From the multiplex PCR reads, TCRdb called clonotypes with MiXCR, one entry per CDR3 protein. Found here are about 22,000 distinct CDR3 sequences, around 25% of them singletons; the top ten hold about an eighth. The sequenced material came from glioma tissue, nonneoplastic brain tissue, or PBMCs (not recorded which). Receptors originate from a human donor with low-grade glioma or glioblastoma, undergoing nonglioma brain surgery, or in good health (not recorded which).

The sample holds many counts of this clonotype. V is TRBV2 and J is TRBJ2-3, with D uncertain. This CDR3 is 16 amino acids long. Germline CDR1 reads SNHLY; CDR2 reads FYNNEI. The V and J ends lost 4 bases and 5 bases respectively, with 19 bases between them. The CDR3 spells CASSGFLETTGDTQYF. In nucleotides, the CDR3 is TGTGCCAGCAGTGGGTTTTTAGAGACAACTGGAGATACGCAGTATTTT. Together with reference TRBV2 and TRBJ2-3, the CDR3 gives the full variable domain: EPEVTQTPSHQVTQMGQEVILRCVPISNHLYFYWYRQILGQKVEFLVSFYNNEISEKSEIFDDQFSVERPDGSNFTLKIRSTKLEDSAMYFCASSGFLETTGDTQYFGPGTRLTVL.

In its sample, this clonotype was seen many times. The gene calls are TRBV28 and TRBJ1-2, with 8 bases matching TRBD1. The CDR3 covers 13 residues. CDR1 and CDR2 from the germline V gene are MDHEN and SYDVKM. After removal of 4 bases from V and 8 bases from J, the junction contained 6 bases not matched to a gene. DNA of the CDR3: TGTGCCAGCAGTTCCGGACAGGGAGAAGGCTACACCTTC. It encodes CASSSGQGEGYTF.